This T cell receptor (beta chain) was retrieved from a study of T-cell reconstitution after alpha-beta-depleted transplantation in children. V lost 4 bases and J 2 bases, leaving 16 bases between the germline ends. CDR3 length: 16 amino acids. CDR1 is SGHAT, CDR2 FQDESV, per germline (reference sequence). Unique molecular identifiers were incorporated into the prepared TCRbeta library. TCRdb recomputed calls from the PCR reads with MiXCR, one row per CDR3 protein. Counted here are 490,000 or so distinct CDR3 sequences, 12% occurring once; the ten biggest clones make up approximately 5.4%. This receptor was taken from a human donor who donated a stem cell graft to a child with combined immunodeficiency. The chain uses TRBV11-1 and TRBJ2-3; D is unclear. The material was PBMCs from the stem cell graft donor, obtained from the stem cell graft. The CDR3 nucleotides are TGTGCCAGCAGCTCCACCACGGCTCCCAACACAGATACGCAGTATTTT. This sequence encodes CASSSTTAPNTDTQYF.